The sequence of this T cell receptor (beta chain) was determined in a study of monozygotic twins with inflammatory bowel disease. CDR3 length: 14 residues. Germline CDR1 WNHNN, CDR2 SYGVQD (reference sequence). TCRdb reprocessed the 5' RACE reads, with one entry per CDR3 protein and no DNA. The sample totals nearly 45,000 distinct CDR3 sequences. V and J are TRBV10-1 and TRBJ1-1; there is no DNA to check the TCRdb D call of TRBD1. The TCR sequence derives from a human donor with ulcerative colitis or Crohn's disease, or a healthy co-twin of an affected twin (not recorded which). What was sequenced was blood. CDR3 region: CASSGGGSRTEAFF.